These 10 T cell receptor beta chains share one sample of origin, sequenced in a study of blood T cell repertoires in COVID-19 (dated by TCRdb to between 2020 and 2021). Library construction relied on the immunoSEQ multiplex PCR assay. The table comes from immuneACCESS by way of TCRdb, which keeps in-frame sequences with V and J called. Part of the clones is missing from these tables; in studies checked, under half for an unresolved V gene and the rest for unknown reasons. The sample table contains about 75,000 clones; only one count was recorded for approximately 74% of them. The ten largest clones add up to around 2.6% of the sample. Material: peripheral blood. The origin of the receptors is a human donor with acute or convalescent COVID-19. The donor label of this sample is uncertain.

The chain joins TRBV9 to TRBJ2-1, with TRBD2 as a possible D gene (6 bases). The CDR3 loop spans 14 amino acids. Deletions cut 4 bases from V and 6 bases from J, with 14 bases between. CDR1 is SGDLS, CDR2 YYNGEE, per germline. The CDR3 nucleotides read TGTGCCAGCAGCATGGGACTCCCCCCCAATGAGCAGTTCTTC. Amino acid sequence: CASSMGLPPNEQFF.

This clone came up a few times. The chain joins TRBV5-1 to TRBJ1-2; 8 positions match TRBD1. The CDR3 covers 14 residues. Per germline, CDR1 SGHRS and CDR2 YFSETQ. J was trimmed by 8 bases and V by 4 bases; bases with no gene match: 10. The CDR3 region is CASSRAEDRGGYTF. As DNA, the CDR3 is TGCGCCAGCAGCCGAGCCGAAGACAGGGGCGGCTACACCTTC.

The chain is built from TRBV2 and TRBJ2-7; unclear D gene. CDR1 SNHLY and CDR2 FYNNEI come from the germline V gene. The length of the CDR3 is 13 residues. Deletions cut 5 bases from V and 4 bases from J, with 12 bases between. CDR3 loop: CASSFPTEYEQYV. CDR3 sequence (DNA): TGTGCCAGCAGTTTCCCGACGGAGTACGAGCAGTACGTC.

This chain connects TRBV7-2 to TRBJ2-3; 10 bases are a match to TRBD2. The CDR3 is 15 residues long. CDR1 and CDR2 (germline): SGHTA, FQGNSA. The V and J ends lost 5 bases and 2 bases, in that order; junction bases with no gene match: 4. The CDR3 DNA follows: TGTGCCAGCAGCCCCGGACTAGCGGACACAGATACGCAGTATTTT. Translated, it gives CASSPGLADTDTQYF.

The V and J genes are TRBV14 and TRBJ2-7, with 10 bases matching TRBD1. Germline V gives CDR1 SGHDN, CDR2 FVKESK. J gave up 3 bases and V 0 bases, and 5 bases lay outside the gene matches. The CDR3 extends over 16 amino acids. The DNA for the CDR3 is TGTGCCAGCAGCCAAGATGACAGGGGGCAACTCTACGAGCAGTACTTC. It codes for CASSQDDRGQLYEQYF.

The V gene is TRBV28, the J gene TRBJ1-2; maybe TRBD1 (6 bases). In germline, CDR1 is MDHEN, CDR2 SYDVKM. The CDR3 covers 13 residues. Trimming pared 2 bases from V and 7 bases from J, leaving 11 bases between. CDR3 in amino acids: CASSLQGRGGYTF. The CDR3 nucleotides are TGTGCCAGCAGTTTACAGGGGAGGGGTGGCTACACCTTC.

The rearrangement uses TRBV5-6 and TRBJ1-1; maybe TRBD1 (6 bases). The CDR3 length is 13 residues. V was clipped by 2 bases and J by 4 bases, with 9 bases between them. Germline V gene sequence: CDR1 SGHDT, CDR2 YYEEEE. Here the CDR3 reads CASSFTGRTEAFF. The CDR3 region has the DNA TGTGCCAGCAGCTTTACAGGGCGCACTGAAGCTTTCTTT.

The chain recombines TRBV18 with TRBJ1-4; 7 bases are shared with TRBD1. Germline V gene sequence: CDR1 KGHSH, CDR2 LQKENI. V was clipped by 6 bases and J by 7 bases; unmatched bases: 5. The CDR3 runs 13 residues. The CDR3 DNA follows: TGTGCCAGCTCGGGGACAGTGGGTGAAAAACTGTTTTTT. Its protein product is CASSGTVGEKLFF.

The chain is built from TRBV18 and TRBJ2-2; D might be TRBD1 (6 bases). This CDR3 contains 14 residues. Deletions cut 3 bases from V and 7 bases from J, with 12 bases between. CDR1 and CDR2 (germline): KGHSH, LQKENI. The CDR3 protein is CASSPAGVVGELFF. In DNA form, the CDR3 reads TGTGCCAGCTCACCGGCAGGGGTCGTCGGGGAGCTGTTTTTT.

The CDR3 loop reads CSVATGGNSPLHF. The CDR3 DNA sequence: TGCAGCGTTGCGACAGGGGGAAATTCACCCCTCCACTTT. The chain joins TRBV29-1 to TRBJ1-6; 9 bases map to TRBD1. V shed 4 bases, J shed 7 bases, and the junction held 2 bases outside the gene matches. The CDR3 loop spans 13 amino acids. The V gene's germline CDR1 is SQVTM and CDR2 ANQGSEA. Combining the CDR3 with reference TRBV29-1 and TRBJ1-6 gives the whole variable domain SAVISQKPSRDICQRGTSLTIQCQVDSQVTMMFWYRQQPGQSLTLIATANQGSEATYESGFVIDKFPISRPNLTFSTLTVSNMSPEDSSIYLCSVATGGNSPLHFGNGTRLTVT.